This T cell receptor (beta chain) was obtained from a study of blood T cell repertoires in COVID-19. Study as a whole: There were acute and convalescent COVID-19 samples, and they came from the United States, Italy and Spain. T cells, B-cell-depleted T cells, or PBMCs provided the cDNA or gDNA that served as material.

Original processing notes: The assay estimated nucleated cells by amplifying reference gene primers. Clones were sequenced by immunoSEQ multiplex PCR, and TCRdb holds only the in-frame ones, with some missing. The DNA gave D and trimming, while V, J and clone size come from that table. The table includes about 120,000 clones, 65% to 90% detected once. The CDR3 contains 14 residues. V was pared by 8 bases and J by 1 base, with 5 bases of the junction left unmatched. Germline V gives CDR1 ENHRY, CDR2 SYGVKD. The clonotype originates from a man aged 80 or over with acute or convalescent COVID-19. Sequencing was performed on peripheral blood. The rearrangement joins TRBV10-3 to TRBJ2-3; 8 bases are a match to TRBD2. As DNA, the CDR3 is TGTGCCATCGGTCGTAGCGGGGGCACAGATACGCAGTATTTT. This gives the protein CAIGRSGGTDTQYF.